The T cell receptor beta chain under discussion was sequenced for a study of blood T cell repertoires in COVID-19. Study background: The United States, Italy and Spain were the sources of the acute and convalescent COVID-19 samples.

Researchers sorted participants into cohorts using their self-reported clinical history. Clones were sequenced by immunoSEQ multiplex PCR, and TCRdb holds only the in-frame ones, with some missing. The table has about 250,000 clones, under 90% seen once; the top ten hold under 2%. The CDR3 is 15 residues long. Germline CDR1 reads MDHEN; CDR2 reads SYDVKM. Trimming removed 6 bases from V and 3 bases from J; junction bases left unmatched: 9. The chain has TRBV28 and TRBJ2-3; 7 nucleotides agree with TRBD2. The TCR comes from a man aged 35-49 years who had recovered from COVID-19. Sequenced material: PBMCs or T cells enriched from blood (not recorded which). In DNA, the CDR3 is TGTGCCAGCAGCCCCGGGGGGATTCGGACAGATACGCAGTATTTT. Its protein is CASSPGGIRTDTQYF.